The present TCR beta chain was sequenced within a study of CD8 T cells in ankylosing spondylitis. Comments on this clonotype: Its antigen is as yet unknown.

Unmatched junction bases numbered 2, after V lost 2 bases and J lost 2 bases. CDR1 is MNHEY, CDR2 SVGEGT, per germline. This CDR3 comprises 15 residues. Study findings and constraints: According to the report, clones linked to the disease were significantly enriched in matched synovial fluid samples taken from ankylosing spondylitis patients. One TCR beta motif, made up of under ten highly homologous variants, appeared characteristic of ankylosing spondylitis blood. Peripheral blood samples showed relatively rare disease-linked clones, and these clones were CD8+.

Making the TCR beta libraries involved quantitative 5'-RACE with molecular barcodes. Using its own MiXCR run on the 5' RACE reads, TCRdb lists one record per CDR3 protein. The sample consists of 270,000 or so distinct CDR3 sequences, about 20% of them appearing once. The sequenced sample consisted of blood, either unsorted or a sorted T cell fraction (not recorded which). The clonotype comes from a male donor with ankylosing spondylitis or in good health (not recorded which). The chain joins TRBV6-2 or TRBV6-3 to TRBJ2-3; 9 nucleotides match TRBD2. The DNA for the CDR3 is TGTGCCAGCAGTTACCTAGCGGGACTCACAGATACGCAGTATTTT. It yields the protein CASSYLAGLTDTQYF.